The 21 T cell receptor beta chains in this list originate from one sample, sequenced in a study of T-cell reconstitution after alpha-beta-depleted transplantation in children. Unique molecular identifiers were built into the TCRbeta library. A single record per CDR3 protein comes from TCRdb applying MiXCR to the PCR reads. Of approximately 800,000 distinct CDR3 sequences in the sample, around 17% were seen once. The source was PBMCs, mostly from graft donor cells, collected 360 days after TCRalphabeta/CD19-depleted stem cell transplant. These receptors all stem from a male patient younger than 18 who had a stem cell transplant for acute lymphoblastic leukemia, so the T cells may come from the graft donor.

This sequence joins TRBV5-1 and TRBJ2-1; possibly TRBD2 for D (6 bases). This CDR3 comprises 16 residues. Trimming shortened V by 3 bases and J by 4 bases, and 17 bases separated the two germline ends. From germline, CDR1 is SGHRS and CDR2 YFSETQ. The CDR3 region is CASSWDWGKVYNEQFF. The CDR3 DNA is TGCGCCAGCAGCTGGGACTGGGGGAAAGTATACAATGAGCAGTTCTTC.

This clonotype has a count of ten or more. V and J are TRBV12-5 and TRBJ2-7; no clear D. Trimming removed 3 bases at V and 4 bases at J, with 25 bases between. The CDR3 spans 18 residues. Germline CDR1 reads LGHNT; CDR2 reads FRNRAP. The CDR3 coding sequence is TGTGCTAGTGGTTTTTCCAGGTCTATATACTCACCCAATTACGAGCAGTACTTC. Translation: CASGFSRSIYSPNYEQYF. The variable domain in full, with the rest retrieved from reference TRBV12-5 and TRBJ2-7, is DARVTQTPRHKVTEMGQEVTMRCQPILGHNTVFWYRQTMMQGLELLAYFRNRAPLDDSGMPKDRFSAEMPDATLATLKIQPSEPRDSAVYFCASGFSRSIYSPNYEQYFGPGTRLTVT.

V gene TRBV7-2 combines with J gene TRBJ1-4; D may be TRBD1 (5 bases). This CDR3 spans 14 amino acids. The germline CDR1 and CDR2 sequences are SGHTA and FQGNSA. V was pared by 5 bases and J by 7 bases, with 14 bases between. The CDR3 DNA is TGTGCCAGCAGCCCGGGTCAGGGTTCTGAAAAACTGTTTTTT. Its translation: CASSPGQGSEKLFF.

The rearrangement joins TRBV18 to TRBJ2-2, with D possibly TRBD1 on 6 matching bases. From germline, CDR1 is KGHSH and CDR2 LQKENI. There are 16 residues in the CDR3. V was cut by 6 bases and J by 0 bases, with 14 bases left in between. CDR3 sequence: CASSRQEGSNTGELFF. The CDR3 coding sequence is TGTGCCAGCTCCCGACAGGAAGGTTCGAACACCGGGGAGCTGTTTTTT.

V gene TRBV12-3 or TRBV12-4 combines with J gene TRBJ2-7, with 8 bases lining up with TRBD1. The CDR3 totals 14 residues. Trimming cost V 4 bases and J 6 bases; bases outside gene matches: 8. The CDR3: CASSSQGVYSEQYF. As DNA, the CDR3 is TGTGCCAGCAGTTCACAGGGGGTCTATAGCGAGCAGTACTTC.

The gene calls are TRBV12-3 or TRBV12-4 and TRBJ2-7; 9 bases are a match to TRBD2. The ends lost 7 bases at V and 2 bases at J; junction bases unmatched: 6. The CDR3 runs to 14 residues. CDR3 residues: CASTFSGGTYEQYF. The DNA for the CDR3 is TGTGCCAGCACCTTTAGCGGGGGCACCTACGAGCAGTACTTC.

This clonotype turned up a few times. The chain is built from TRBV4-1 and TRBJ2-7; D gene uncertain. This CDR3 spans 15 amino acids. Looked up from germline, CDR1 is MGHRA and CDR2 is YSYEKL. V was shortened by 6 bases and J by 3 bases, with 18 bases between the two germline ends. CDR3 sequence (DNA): TGCGCCAGCAGACCCTTTGACTCGGGCAGCTACGAGCAGTACTTC. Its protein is CASRPFDSGSYEQYF.

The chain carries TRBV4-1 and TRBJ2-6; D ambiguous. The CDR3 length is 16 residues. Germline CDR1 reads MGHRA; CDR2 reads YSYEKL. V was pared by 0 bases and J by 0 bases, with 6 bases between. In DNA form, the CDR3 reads TGCGCCAGCAGCCAAGAGCCGAGCTCTGGGGCCAACGTCCTGACTTTC. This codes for CASSQEPSSGANVLTF.

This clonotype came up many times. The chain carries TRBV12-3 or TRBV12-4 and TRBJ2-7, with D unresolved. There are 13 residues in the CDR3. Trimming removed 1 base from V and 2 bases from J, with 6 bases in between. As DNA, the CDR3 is TGTGCCAGCAGTTTAGATGGTCCCTACGAGCAGTACTTC. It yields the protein CASSLDGPYEQYF.

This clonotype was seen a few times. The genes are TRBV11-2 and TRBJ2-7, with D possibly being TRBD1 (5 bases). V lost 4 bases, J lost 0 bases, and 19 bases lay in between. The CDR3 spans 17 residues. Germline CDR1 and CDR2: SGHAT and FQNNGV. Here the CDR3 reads CASSSHQSGYNSYEQYF. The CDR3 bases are TGTGCCAGCAGCTCCCATCAGTCAGGGTACAACTCCTACGAGCAGTACTTC.

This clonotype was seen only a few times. The DNA of the CDR3 is TGCGCCAGCAGCCAATTCGGAGGTGGAGGTGGGGCCAACGTCCTGACTTTC. It specifies CASSQFGGGGGANVLTF. The rearrangement joins TRBV4-1 to TRBJ2-6, with D tentatively TRBD2 (5 bases). Trimming took 2 bases from V and 3 from J, leaving 14 bases between them. This CDR3 spans 17 amino acids. The germline V gene encodes CDR1 MGHRA and CDR2 YSYEKL.

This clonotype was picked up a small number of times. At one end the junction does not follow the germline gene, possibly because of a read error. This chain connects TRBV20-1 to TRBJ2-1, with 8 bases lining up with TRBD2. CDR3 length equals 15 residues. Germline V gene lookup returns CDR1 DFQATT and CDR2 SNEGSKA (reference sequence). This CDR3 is CCASRGGFSYNEQFF. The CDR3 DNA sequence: TGCTGTGCTAGCCGGGGGGGGTTCTCCTACAATGAGCAGTTCTTC.

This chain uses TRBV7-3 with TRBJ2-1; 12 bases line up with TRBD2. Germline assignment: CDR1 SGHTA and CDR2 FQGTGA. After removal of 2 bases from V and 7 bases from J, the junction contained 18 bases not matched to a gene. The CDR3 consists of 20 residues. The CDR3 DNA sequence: TGTGCCAGCAGCTTACCTAAAACTCCTAGCGGGAGGGGAGATTGGAATGAGCAGTTCTTC. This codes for CASSLPKTPSGRGDWNEQFF.

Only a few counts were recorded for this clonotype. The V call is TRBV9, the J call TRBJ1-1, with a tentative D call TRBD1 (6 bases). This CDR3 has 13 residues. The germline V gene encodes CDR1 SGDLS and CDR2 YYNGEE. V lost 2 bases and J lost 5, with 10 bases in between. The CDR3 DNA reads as TGTGCCAGCAGCGTCACAGGGTTGACTGAAGCTTTCTTT. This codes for CASSVTGLTEAFF.

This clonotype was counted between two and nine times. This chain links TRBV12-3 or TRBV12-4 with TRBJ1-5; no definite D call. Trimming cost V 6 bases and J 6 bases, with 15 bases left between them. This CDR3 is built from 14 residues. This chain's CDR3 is CASRTESRAQPQHF. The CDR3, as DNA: TGTGCCAGCAGAACTGAAAGTCGGGCTCAGCCCCAGCATTTT.

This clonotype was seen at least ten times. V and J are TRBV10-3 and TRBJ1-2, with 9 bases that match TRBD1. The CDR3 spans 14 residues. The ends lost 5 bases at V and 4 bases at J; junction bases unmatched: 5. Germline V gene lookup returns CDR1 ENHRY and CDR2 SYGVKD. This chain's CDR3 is CAISPGQGPYGYTF. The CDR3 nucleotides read TGTGCCATCAGTCCGGGACAGGGCCCCTATGGCTACACCTTC.

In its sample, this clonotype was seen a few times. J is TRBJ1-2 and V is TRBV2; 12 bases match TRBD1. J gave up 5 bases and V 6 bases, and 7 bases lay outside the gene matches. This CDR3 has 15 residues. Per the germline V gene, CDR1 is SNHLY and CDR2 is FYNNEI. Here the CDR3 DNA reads TGTGCCAGCAGGCTTGGGACAGGGGGCGTTTATGGCTACACCTTC. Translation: CASRLGTGGVYGYTF.

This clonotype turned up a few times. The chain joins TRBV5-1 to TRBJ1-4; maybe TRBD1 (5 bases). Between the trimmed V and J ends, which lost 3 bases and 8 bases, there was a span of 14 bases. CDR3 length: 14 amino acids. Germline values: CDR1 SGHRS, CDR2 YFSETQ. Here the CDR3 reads CASSSGTAGEKLFF. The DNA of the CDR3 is TGCGCCAGCAGCTCCGGGACGGCGGGAGAAAAACTGTTTTTT.

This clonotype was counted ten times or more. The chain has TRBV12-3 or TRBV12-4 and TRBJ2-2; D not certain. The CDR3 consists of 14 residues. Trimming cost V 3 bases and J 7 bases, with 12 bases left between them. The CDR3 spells CASSFRKYGGELFF. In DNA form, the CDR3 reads TGTGCCAGCAGTTTTCGAAAGTATGGCGGGGAGCTGTTTTTT.

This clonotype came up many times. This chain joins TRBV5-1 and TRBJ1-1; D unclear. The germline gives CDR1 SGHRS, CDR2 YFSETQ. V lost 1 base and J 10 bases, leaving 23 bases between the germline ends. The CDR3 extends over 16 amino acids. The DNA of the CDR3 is TGCGCCAGCAGCTTGCGAGCCCTTGGGCCGGGAAGCGGAGCTTTCTTT. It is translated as CASSLRALGPGSGAFF.

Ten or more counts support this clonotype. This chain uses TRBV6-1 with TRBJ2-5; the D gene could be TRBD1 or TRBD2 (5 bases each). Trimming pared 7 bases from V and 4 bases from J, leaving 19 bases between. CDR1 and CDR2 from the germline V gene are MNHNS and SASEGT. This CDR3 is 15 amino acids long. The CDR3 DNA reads TGTGCCAGCACCGGGGCTGCATCCGGTAGAGAGACCCAGTACTTC. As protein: CASTGAASGRETQYF.